This T cell receptor (beta chain) was found in a study of blood T cell repertoires in COVID-19. The overall study: The United States, Italy and Spain supplied acute and convalescent COVID-19 samples. Nucleic acid was either cDNA or gDNA, and it came from T cells, B-cell-depleted T cells, or PBMCs.

In the study's own analysis: Reference gene primer amplification gave nucleated cell count estimates. TCRdb's copy holds only in-frame clones and misses some; the assay was immunoSEQ multiplex PCR. That table gives V, J and clone size, and the DNA gave D and trimming. Of 150,000 to 200,000 clones in the sample, 70% to 90% were seen once. Germline V CDR1 and CDR2: SGHVS, FNYEAQ. The V gene end was trimmed by 5 bases and the J gene end by 1 base; junction bases not matched to a gene: 10. The CDR3 has 16 amino acids. The material sequenced was peripheral blood. This chain connects TRBV7-6 to TRBJ2-7, with 8 bases fitting TRBD2. This receptor was taken from a human donor in a cohort sampled during active COVID-19. CDR3 region: CASSVSGAGGSYEQYF. The CDR3 bases are TGTGCCAGCAGCGTAAGCGGGGCGGGAGGTTCCTACGAGCAGTACTTC. Combining the CDR3 with reference TRBV7-6 and TRBJ2-7 gives the whole variable domain GAGVSQSPRYKVTKRGQDVALRCDPISGHVSLYWYRQALGQGPEFLTYFNYEAQQDKSGLPNDRFSAERPEGSISTLTIQRTEQRDSAMYRCASSVSGAGGSYEQYFGPGTRLTVT.